This TCR beta chain originates from a study of identical twins listed by TCRdb under 2016. About the full investigation: To test whether fetal clonotypes persist, this study deep-sequenced TCR alpha and beta repertoires from monozygotic twins, from unrelated adults of various ages, and from cord blood. To rule out contamination, replicate twin experiments were performed at different times with different library preparation protocols.

Summary of the overall study and its limitations: Compared with coincidental sharing between unrelated individuals, out-of-frame TCR alpha sequences shared between twins showed an excess of sequences with low generation probability. Abundant cord blood beta clonotypes carried fewer insertions; young adult naive repertoires showed a weaker similar trend, while memory repertoires showed none. The excess sharing between twins in beta out-of-frame sequences was weaker because fewer shared sequences reduced the signal-to-noise ratio. In monozygotic twins, out-of-frame TCR alpha sharing was systematically underestimated by recombination models, although the models agreed with sharing between unrelated individuals. Zero-insertion analyses could be partly confounded by invariant T cells such as MAIT and iNKT, although diverse VJ usage argued against such confounding for most clonotypes. Because the same donors could not be followed over many years, the conclusions depended on cross-sectional statistical analysis.

Deletion took 7 bases off V and 1 base off J, with a span of 16 bases between the germline ends. CDR1 and CDR2 are read off the germline V gene (reference sequence) as MNHEY and SMNVEV. The CDR3 goes from the cysteine to the phenylalanine over 15 residues. Just the 45-base CDR3 DNA is kept, in frame starting at base 1. To prepare the library, 5' RACE was applied. Sequencing used an Illumina HiSeq 2000. Template switching introduced a universal primer binding site; the final cDNA contained a unique molecular identifier, enabling accurate counting of TCR cDNA molecules. Specific primers in the conserved constant-segment region were used to synthesize first-strand cDNA for the TCR alpha and beta chains. To control for contamination, every cDNA library carried two barcodes: a SMART-Mk sample barcode plus Illumina barcodes. TruSeq adapter sequences along with Illumina sample barcodes were introduced in two successive PCR steps. Sequencing of the TCR alpha and beta cDNA libraries was done on the Illumina HiSeq platform using custom primers. Concerning the study's data processing: Unique molecular identifiers were extracted from raw reads with MiGEC, and CDR3 positions were determined with MiXCR. Recombination models were inferred per individual with the repgenHMM and IGoR tools using an EM algorithm. Shared clonotype analysis was performed with the tcR package in R, normalizing sharing by the product of cloneset sizes. To study raw recombination free of thymic and clonal selection effects, out-of-frame nonproductive sequences were analyzed. The public reads were quality trimmed at Q25 with fastp and then assembled into clones with MiXCR by TCRdb, keeping productive beta chains. Under each unique CDR3 protein, matching rows form one entry showing the most common genes and DNA. The V and J calls and clone size come from TCRdb's table, not from the authors' own analysis. In this sample the table shows 700,000 or so distinct CDR3 sequences, 8.6% of which occur a single time. The ten largest clones take up 0.75% to 1% of the sample.

Every donor was a healthy Caucasian. Three pairs of female monozygotic twins, all aged roughly 18 to 30 years, made up the twin cohort. Peripheral blood mononuclear cells were used as the source from which RNA for TCR libraries was isolated. In this sample, this clonotype turned up a few times. The clone's antigen remains unknown. No much larger clonotype is one base removed from it; base qualities were not supplied. The same sample was also studied in work on yellow fever vaccine responses in identical twins. The second paper further reports: The authors reported that the T cell response to vaccination in identical twins appeared partly convergent and partly personalized. In the study, vaccine-responding T cell clones were precisely tracked in identical twins.

The source is a woman under 30 in good health. This chain is built from TRBV27 and TRBJ1-1; a tentative D call is TRBD1 (6 bases match). Sequenced material: PBMCs. The CDR3: CASIPGHKENTEAFF. The sequenced DNA: TGTGCCAGCATTCCGGGACACAAAGAGAACACTGAAGCTTTCTTT.